The sequence of this T cell receptor (beta chain) was determined in a study of CD8 T cells in Susac syndrome. Sequencing of TCR beta covered CD8+ and CD4+ T cells obtained from blood. It was negative isolation that provided the CD8+ and CD4+ T cells, whereas TEMRA cells were enriched by FACS. Germline values: CDR1 SGHTA, CDR2 FQGNSA. With 3 bases removed from V and 6 bases from J, the gap between germline ends came to 7 bases. The CDR3 is 12 amino acids. Of note for this clonotype: Its antigen is unidentified.

Reverse transcription of about 0.45 to 1 ug RNA was carried out with random hexamers. An immunoSEQ multiplex PCR amplified TCR beta CDR3 over 54 Vbeta and 13 Jbeta. TCRdb reprocessed the immunoSEQ multiplex PCR reads with MiXCR, giving one entry per CDR3 protein. The table lists about 300,000 distinct CDR3 sequences, around 85% of them singletons. Study-level points and caveats: As acknowledged by the study, its TCR sequencing and HLA analysis included a relatively small number of individuals.

This chain joins TRBV7-2 and TRBJ2-3; D remains ambiguous. This clonotype originated in a human donor with multiple sclerosis. The sequencing sample was made of CD8+ T cells from PBMCs. CDR3 amino acids: CASSFMSDTQYF. The CDR3 DNA sequence: TGTGCCAGCAGCTTTATGTCGGATACGCAGTATTTT.